The source of this T cell receptor beta chain is a study of identical twins. The CDR3 has 17 residues. Germline values: CDR1 SGHVS, CDR2 FQNEAQ. Points on this clonotype: The antigen is not known. The junction and the germline gene differ at one end; a read error may be behind it.

TCRdb independently ran MiXCR on the 5' RACE reads; one entry per CDR3 protein. The data show around 470,000 distinct CDR3 sequences, with 11% to 15% seen just once and 0.4% to 0.55% held by the top ten. Whole-study findings and limits: Researchers reported weaker excess twin sharing in beta out-of-frame sequences.

The same sample was also used in a study of yellow fever vaccine responses in identical twins.

The sample consisted of CD4+ T cells sorted from blood. The receptor comes from a woman under 30 in good health. The J gene is TRBJ2-5, the V gene TRBV7-8, with D possibly being TRBD1 (6 bases). This CDR3 is CVSSRVGWGRYQETQYF. DNA for the CDR3: TGTGTCAGCAGCCGCGTAGGGTGGGGGCGATATCAAGAGACCCAGTACTTC.